This T cell receptor beta chain emerged from a study of blood T cell repertoires in COVID-19. Across the study: COVID-19 samples, acute and convalescent, were from the United States, Italy and Spain. PBMCs, B-cell-depleted T cells, or T cells provided the cDNA or gDNA that made up the material.

This CDR3 spans 16 amino acids. CDR1 and CDR2 (germline): KGHDR, SFDVKD. The V gene end was trimmed by 4 bases and the J gene end by 5 bases; junction bases not matched to a gene: 12. Per the authors' pipeline: Amplified reference gene primers provided the basis for estimating nucleated cell counts. Assay: immunoSEQ multiplex PCR; the TCRdb copy retains only in-frame clones and omits some. That table is the source of V, J and clone size, and D and trimming were worked out from the DNA. The data show 200,000 to 250,000 clones, 80% seen once. The source of this sequence is a human donor in a cohort sampled during active COVID-19. The rearrangement joins TRBV24-1 to TRBJ1-2; 7 bases line up with TRBD1. The specimen sequenced was peripheral blood. CDR3 sequence (DNA): TGTGCCACCAGTGACCCCGGGACAGAGAGCTTTTATGGCTACACCTTC. Translated: CATSDPGTESFYGYTF.